The rows below give T cell receptor beta chains drawn from one sample of a study of T cells in Graves' hyperthyroidism and ophthalmopathy. TCRdb itself ran the multiplex PCR reads through MiXCR, one entry per CDR3 protein. The sample shows over 350,000 distinct CDR3 sequences, less than 20% of them seen only once. The sequenced material came from blood. The receptors shown here come from a man in his late teens or twenties with Graves' ophthalmopathy. Each CDR3 is given with its conserved first and last residue. A D gene is named only where the DNA matches it firmly. Part of the rows lack a size; the others show once, few, many or a class for expanded clones.

>TRBV2|TRBD1|many|TRBJ1-5
TGTGCCAGCAACGGGAGGGCAGGGGGCTGGACTGATCAGCCCCAGCATTTT
CASNGRAGGWTDQPQHF
>TRBV28|NA|few|TRBJ1-5
TGTGCCAGCGTCAGGGCTCTCCGGGTAAATCAGCCCCAGCATTTT
CASVRALRVNQPQHF
>TRBV7-3|NA|few|TRBJ2-2
TGTGCCAGCAGCCCCCTCGGGGCAGGGGGACTCACCGGGGAGCTGTTTTTT
CASSPLGAGGLTGELFF
>TRBV3-1|NA|many|TRBJ2-7
TGTGCCAGCAGCCAAGTTCAGAGCAGGGCTGACGAGCAGTACTTC
CASSQVQSRADEQYF
>TRBV12-3/TRBV12-4|TRBD2|many|TRBJ2-7
TGTGCCAGCAGCTACGTGGGACTAGCGGGGGGGCCCTACGAGCAGTACTTC
CASSYVGLAGGPYEQYF
>TRBV6-1|NA|few|TRBJ2-3
TGTGCCAGCAGAGGCTTCGGGATCGGCACAGATACGCAGTATTTT
CASRGFGIGTDTQYF
>TRBV4-1|TRBD1|NA|TRBJ1-4
TGCGCCAGCAGGACAGGGTTGACTAATGAAAAACTGTTTTTT
CASRTGLTNEKLFF
>TRBV9|NA|few|TRBJ2-2
TGTGCCAGCAGCGTATCAGGGTGGTACACCGGGGAGCTGTTTTTT
CASSVSGWYTGELFF
>TRBV4-1|NA|NA|TRBJ1-1
TGCGCCAGCAGCCAACCATTACGGGGGCCGAACACTGAAGCTTTCTTT
CASSQPLRGPNTEAFF
>TRBV3-1|TRBD2|many|TRBJ2-3
TGTGCCAGCAGCCAAGGCGGGGGGAAAGATACGCAGTATTTT
CASSQGGGKDTQYF
>TRBV5-1|TRBD1|many|TRBJ1-6
TGCGCCAGCAGCCCAGACAGGGGACCAGCTTCCCTCCACTTT
CASSPDRGPASLHF
>TRBV20-1|NA|many|TRBJ2-7
TGCAGTGCTAGAGATCGGAGGGGGCCGGCCTACGAGCAGTACTTC
CSARDRRGPAYEQYF
>TRBV5-1|TRBD1|many|TRBJ1-1
TGCGCCAGCAGCTTGGGCCAGGGGGTATGGACTGAAGCTTTCTTT
CASSLGQGVWTEAFF
>TRBV12-3/TRBV12-4|NA|NA|TRBJ1-4
TGTGCCAGCAGCGGTCAGGCTAATGAAAAACTGTTTTTT
CASSGQANEKLFF
>TRBV7-9|NA|many|TRBJ2-7
TGTGCCAGCAGCTTTAGCGTCGGGGGTGGGACGGGAGCCTACGAGCAGTACTTC
CASSFSVGGGTGAYEQYF
>TRBV7-2|NA|many|TRBJ2-5
TGTGCCAGCAGTTTCCAGTGGGCTGAGACCCAGTACTTC
CASSFQWAETQYF
>TRBV2|TRBD1|few|TRBJ1-3
TGTGCCAGCTACCGGGACAGGGGAATTGGAAACACCATATATTTT
CASYRDRGIGNTIYF
>TRBV6-1|NA|NA|TRBJ2-7
TGTGCCCTGCCCGTGGGCTCCGAGCAGTACTTC
CALPVGSEQYF
>TRBV2|TRBD1|NA|TRBJ1-6
TGTGCCGGTGCCGGGACAGGGGCCACCTATAATTCACCCCTCCACTTT
CAGAGTGATYNSPLHF
>TRBV7-2|NA|many|TRBJ2-1
TGTGCCTCGGCGGGCAAGGAGCAGTTCTTC
CASAGKEQFF